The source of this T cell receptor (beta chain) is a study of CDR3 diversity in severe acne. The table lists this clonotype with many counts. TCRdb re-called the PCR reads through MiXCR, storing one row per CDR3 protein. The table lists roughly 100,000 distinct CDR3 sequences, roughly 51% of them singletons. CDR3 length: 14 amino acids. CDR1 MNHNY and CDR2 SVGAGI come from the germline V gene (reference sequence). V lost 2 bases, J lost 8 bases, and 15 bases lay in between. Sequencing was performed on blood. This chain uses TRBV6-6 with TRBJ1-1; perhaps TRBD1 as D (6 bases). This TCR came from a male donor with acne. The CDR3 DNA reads TGTGCCAGCAGTTACCAAGGGTTTGGGACAGAAGCTTTCTTT. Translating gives CASSYQGFGTEAFF.